Below, 28 T cell receptor beta chains from the same sample are listed, as sequenced in a study of molecular identifiers for immune sequencing clone quantification. TCRdb passed the PCR reads through MiXCR, listing each CDR3 protein once. The table has around 460,000 distinct CDR3 sequences, roughly 24% seen once. The sample was naive CD8+ T cells from blood, with Jurkat cell RNA spiked in. Noted subset: FACS-sorted CD8+CD4-CCR7+CD45RA+ naive T cells. These TCRs come from a human donor in good health. Some libraries in this study had Jurkat cell RNA spiked in.

Regarding this clonotype: Possible read error: a much larger clone is one base away. The rearrangement uses TRBV28 and TRBJ2-7; TRBD2 might be the D (5 bases). The CDR3 runs to 15 residues. Germline assignment: CDR1 MDHEN and CDR2 SYDVKM. The V gene lost 5 bases and the J gene lost 3 bases, with 17 bases spanning the gap. CDR3 sequence reads: CASSPPRLLYYEQYF. The CDR3 DNA sequence: TGTGCCAGCAGTCCCCCGAGACTACTCTACTACGAGCAGTACTTC.

The chain uses TRBV7-9 and TRBJ2-3; D gene unclear. Germline V gene sequence: CDR1 SEHNR, CDR2 FQNEAQ (reference sequence). With 5 bases removed from V and 0 bases from J, the gap between germline ends came to 12 bases. The CDR3 spans 15 residues. In DNA, the CDR3 is TGTGCCAGCAGCCCCCGCCTCCCTAGCACAGATACGCAGTATTTT. It encodes CASSPRLPSTDTQYF.

This clonotype was counted a few times. The V and J genes are TRBV2 and TRBJ1-5; the D is unclear. The CDR3 consists of 18 residues. Trimming took off 1 base at V and 0 bases at J, with 16 bases between the two ends. In germline, CDR1 is SNHLY, CDR2 FYNNEI. CDR3 in amino acids: CASSEVSGRADSNQPQHF. Written as DNA, the CDR3 is TGTGCCAGCAGTGAAGTTTCGGGCAGAGCCGATAGCAATCAGCCCCAGCATTTT.

With regard to this clonotype: This may stem from a read error, because a much larger clone lies one nucleotide away. This rearrangement joins TRBV3-1 to TRBJ2-2, with D possibly matching TRBD1 (6 bases). This CDR3 spans 15 amino acids. V shed 3 bases and J shed 3 bases, with 11 bases lying between them. CDR1 is LGHDT, CDR2 YNNKEL, per germline (reference sequence). This chain's CDR3 is CASSHAGEDTGELFF. CDR3 DNA: TGTGCCAGCAGCCATGCAGGGGAAGACACCGGGGAGCTGTTTTTT.

This clonotype has at least ten counts. The chain recombines TRBV2 with TRBJ2-2; D uncertain. CDR1 is SNHLY and CDR2 is FYNNEI in the germline V gene. There are 14 residues in the CDR3. Trimming took 6 bases from V and 5 from J, leaving 13 bases between them. The CDR3 bases are TGTGCCAGCAGACCCGGGTCGATTACCGGGGAGCTGTTTTTT. The encoded protein is CASRPGSITGELFF.

Notes on this clonotype: A much larger clone is a single base away; this may be a read error. This rearrangement joins TRBV19 to TRBJ2-3; 9 bases fit TRBD2. V trimming: 3 bases; J trimming: 3 bases; junction bases outside the gene matches: 7. Germline assignment: CDR1 LNHDA and CDR2 SQIVND (reference sequence). The CDR3 is 16 amino acids. CDR3 residues: CASSMSAGGQTDTQYF. The DNA of the CDR3 is TGTGCCAGTAGTATGTCCGCGGGGGGGCAGACAGATACGCAGTATTTT.

This clonotype was seen once. Lacking the conserved final phenylalanine or tryptophan, this CDR3 likely reflects a read error. The chain has TRBV7-9 and TRBJ2-7; no reliable D call. The CDR3 contains 15 residues. V was pared by 1 base and J by 7 bases, with 17 bases between. Germline-derived CDR1 and CDR2 are SEHNR and FQNEAQ (reference sequence). CDR3 sequence: CASSLDYRLLGEQYL. CDR3 in DNA: TGTGCCAGCAGCTTAGATTACCGATTATTGGGGGAGCAGTACTTG.

The V and J genes are TRBV19 and TRBJ2-6, with 15 bases identical to TRBD2. The CDR3 is made up of 18 amino acids. Germline lookup yields CDR1 LNHDA and CDR2 SQIVND (reference sequence). Trimming at V came to 6 bases and at J to 4 bases, leaving 7 bases not matched to a gene. The chain's CDR3 is CASRWTSGGASGANVLTF. As DNA, the CDR3 is TGTGCCAGTAGATGGACTAGCGGGGGGGCCTCCGGGGCCAACGTCCTGACTTTC.

The table lists this clonotype with many counts. The chain recombines TRBV6-5 with TRBJ2-1; D may be TRBD2 (5 bases). With 4 bases removed from V and 10 bases from J, the gap between germline ends came to 17 bases. This CDR3 is built from 14 residues. Germline V CDR1 and CDR2: MNHEY, SVGAGI. The CDR3, as DNA: TGTGCCAGCAGTTCTCTAGCAGGTCCTATGGAGCAGTTCTTC. Amino acid sequence: CASSSLAGPMEQFF.

As to this clonotype: A junction boundary mismatches the germline segment, possibly from a read error. The chain recombines TRBV13 with TRBJ2-7, with D perhaps TRBD1 (6 bases). Germline loops: CDR1 PRHDT, CDR2 FYEKMQ (reference sequence). The CDR3 spans 13 residues. The CDR3 sequence is CACRGRSTYEQYF. The CDR3 bases are TGTGCCTGCAGGGGACGGTCAACCTACGAGCAGTACTTC. Complete variable domain (other parts from reference TRBV13 and TRBJ2-7): AAGVIQSPRHLIKEKRETATLKCYPIPRHDTVYWYQQGPGQDPQFLISFYEKMQSDKGSIPDRFSAQQFSDYHSELNMSSLELGDSALYFCACRGRSTYEQYFGPGTRLTVT.

This clonotype was detected a few times. The V call is TRBV12-5, the J call TRBJ2-2, with D uncertain. The CDR3 contains 13 residues. CDR1 and CDR2 from the germline V gene are LGHNT and FRNRAP. V lost 0 bases and J lost 2, with 1 base in between. Here the CDR3 reads CASGLVNTGELFF. Here the CDR3 DNA reads TGTGCTAGTGGTTTGGTAAACACCGGGGAGCTGTTTTTT. The whole variable domain, filled in from reference TRBV12-5 and TRBJ2-2, reads DARVTQTPRHKVTEMGQEVTMRCQPILGHNTVFWYRQTMMQGLELLAYFRNRAPLDDSGMPKDRFSAEMPDATLATLKIQPSEPRDSAVYFCASGLVNTGELFFGEGSRLTVL.

The chain has TRBV20-1 and TRBJ2-7, with D perhaps matching TRBD1 (5 bases). CDR1 and CDR2 (germline): DFQATT, SNEGSKA (reference sequence). V was cut by 2 bases and J by 2 bases, with 16 bases left in between. The CDR3 covers 15 residues. The CDR3 DNA is TGCAGTGCTAGATCCCCTATAGGGGCCCCCTACGAGCAGTACTTC. Translating gives CSARSPIGAPYEQYF.

The V and J genes are TRBV13 and TRBJ1-4; TRBD1 might be the D (6 bases). Trimming pared 4 bases from V and 2 bases from J, leaving 14 bases between. Germline CDR1 PRHDT, CDR2 FYEKMQ (reference sequence). The CDR3 has 16 residues. CDR3 residues: CASSSTGSGTNEKLFF. The DNA of the CDR3 is TGTGCCAGCAGCTCCACAGGGTCGGGGACTAATGAAAAACTGTTTTTT.

The chain combines TRBV5-1 with TRBJ2-7, with D possibly TRBD2 on 5 matching bases. The V gene's germline CDR1 is SGHRS and CDR2 YFSETQ. V lost 2 bases to trimming and J lost 0 bases, with 12 bases between them. The CDR3 is 15 residues long. The CDR3 coding sequence is TGCGCCAGCAGCTTCGGGGTCCGAAGCTCCTACGAGCAGTACTTC. This codes for CASSFGVRSSYEQYF.

This clonotype showed up many times. This chain uses TRBV6-5 with TRBJ2-5; TRBD2 might be the D (6 bases). Trimming left V 6 bases short and J 1 base short, with 12 bases between. The CDR3 has 14 residues. Germline V CDR1 and CDR2: MNHEY, SVGAGI. CDR3 protein: CASSVGGGQETQYF. The CDR3 DNA is TGTGCCAGCAGCGTGGGGGGAGGCCAAGAGACCCAGTACTTC.

This rearrangement joins TRBV6-1 to TRBJ2-1; 15 positions agree with TRBD2. CDR3 length: 19 residues. V lost 5 bases and J lost 0; bases outside the gene matches: 8. CDR1 is MNHNS and CDR2 is SASEGT in the germline V gene. CDR3 nucleotides: TGTGCCAGCAGTACCGGGACTAGCGGGGGGCCTAGCTCCTACAATGAGCAGTTCTTC. It specifies CASSTGTSGGPSSYNEQFF.

This clonotype has ten or more counts. The gene calls are TRBV5-1 and TRBJ2-6, with D unresolved. This CDR3 has 14 amino acids. Germline CDR1 and CDR2: SGHRS and YFSETQ. The V gene lost 0 bases and the J gene lost 2 bases, with 3 bases spanning the gap. The CDR3 here is CASSLVTGANVLTF. CDR3 in DNA: TGCGCCAGCAGCTTGGTAACTGGGGCCAACGTCCTGACTTTC. Based on the CDR3 plus reference TRBV5-1 and TRBJ2-6, the full variable domain is KAGVTQTPRYLIKTRGQQVTLSCSPISGHRSVSWYQQTPGQGLQFLFEYFSETQRNKGNFPGRFSGRQFSNSRSEMNVSTLELGDSALYLCASSLVTGANVLTFGAGSRLTVL.

This sequence joins TRBV4-3 and TRBJ2-1, with 8 bases that match TRBD2. V trimming: 10 bases; J trimming: 3 bases; junction bases outside the gene matches: 17. The CDR3 sequence is 17 residues long. Germline V gene data show CDR1 as LGHNA and CDR2 as YSLEER. For the CDR3, the DNA is TGCGCCAACCGGAAAACAGGGAGGACTAGCCACTACAATGAGCAGTTCTTC. This codes for CANRKTGRTSHYNEQFF.

This clonotype was counted at least ten times. The chain has TRBV28 and TRBJ2-3, with D tentatively TRBD1 (6 bases). From germline, CDR1 is MDHEN and CDR2 SYDVKM. Trimming cost V 4 bases and J 2 bases, with 16 bases left between them. The CDR3 spans 16 residues. CDR3 sequence: CASSSVDSSPTDTQYF. The CDR3 DNA sequence: TGTGCCAGCAGTTCGGTGGACAGTAGCCCCACAGATACGCAGTATTTT. The whole variable domain, filled in from reference TRBV28 and TRBJ2-3, reads DVKVTQSSRYLVKRTGEKVFLECVQDMDHENMFWYRQDPGLGLRLIYFSYDVKMKEKGDIPEGYSVSREKKERFSLILESASTNQTSMYLCASSSVDSSPTDTQYFGPGTRLTVL.

This clonotype came up many times. V and J are TRBV5-4 and TRBJ2-5; tentatively, D is TRBD1 (5 bases). V was clipped by 1 base and J by 2 bases, with 6 bases between them. The CDR3 spans 13 residues. Germline V gene sequence: CDR1 SGHNT, CDR2 YYREEE (reference sequence). This chain's CDR3 is CASSLPGQETQYF. In DNA form, the CDR3 reads TGTGCCAGCAGCTTGCCAGGGCAAGAGACCCAGTACTTC.

This clonotype was observed a few times. This chain connects TRBV30 to TRBJ1-3; D is ambiguous. CDR3 size: 14 residues. Germline V gene sequence: CDR1 GTSNPN, CDR2 SVGIG (reference sequence). Trimming stripped 0 bases from V and 0 bases from J, with 6 bases between. The CDR3 is CAWSVGSSGNTIYF. CDR3 nucleotide sequence: TGTGCCTGGAGTGTTGGGAGCTCTGGAAACACCATATATTTT. Drawing the rest from reference TRBV30 and TRBJ1-3, the complete variable domain is SQTIHQWPATLVQPVGSPLSLECTVEGTSNPNLYWYRQAAGRGLQLLFYSVGIGQISSEVPQNLSASRPQDRQFILSSKKLLLSDSGFYLCAWSVGSSGNTIYFGEGSWLTVV.

This clonotype turned up a few times. The rearrangement uses TRBV7-6 and TRBJ2-7; TRBD2 matches at 9 bases. J lost 6 bases, V lost 3 bases, and 6 bases had no gene match. Germline V gives CDR1 SGHVS, CDR2 FNYEAQ. The CDR3 has 14 amino acids. The CDR3 DNA is TGTGCCAGCAGCTTCATGGAGCGGGGGGTCGAGCAGTACTTC. It specifies CASSFMERGVEQYF.

V usage is TRBV5-6 and J usage is TRBJ2-1; perhaps TRBD1 as D (6 bases). The CDR3 is 16 amino acids. CDR1 SGHDT and CDR2 YYEEEE come from the germline V gene. Between the trimmed V and J ends, which lost 5 bases and 0 bases, there was a span of 15 bases. This CDR3 is CASSATGSLSYNEQFF. The CDR3, as DNA: TGTGCCAGCAGTGCAACAGGGTCCCTCTCCTACAATGAGCAGTTCTTC. Complete variable domain (other parts from reference TRBV5-6 and TRBJ2-1): DAGVTQSPTHLIKTRGQQVTLRCSPKSGHDTVSWYQQALGQGPQFIFQYYEEEERQRGNFPDRFSGHQFPNYSSELNVNALLLGDSALYLCASSATGSLSYNEQFFGPGTRLTVL.

As concerns this clonotype: A much larger clone lies a single base off, so this may be a read error. The V call is TRBV30, the J call TRBJ2-1; tentatively, D is TRBD2 (6 bases). Germline V gene sequence: CDR1 GTSNPN, CDR2 SVGIG (reference sequence). The CDR3 contains 14 residues. The CDR3 is CAGDLLSSYNQQFF. CDR3 bases: TGTGCCGGGGACTTACTAAGCTCCTACAATCAGCAGTTCTTC.

This clonotype was counted between two and nine times. The chain has TRBV6-6 and TRBJ1-4; D is possibly TRBD1 (5 bases). CDR3 length: 15 residues. Per the germline V gene, CDR1 is MNHNY and CDR2 is SVGAGI (reference sequence). Trimming stripped 1 base from V and 5 bases from J, with 11 bases between. As DNA, the CDR3 is TGTGCCAGCAGTTACTGGGGGGGGGAGAATGAAAAACTGTTTTTT. Its translation is CASSYWGGENEKLFF.

This clonotype showed up just a few times. The chain joins TRBV12-3 or TRBV12-4 to TRBJ1-2; the D is unclear. There are 12 residues in the CDR3. The germline V and J ends were trimmed by 5 bases and 6 bases, with 10 bases remaining between them. Here the CDR3 reads CASSEGADGYTF. For the CDR3, the DNA is TGTGCCAGCAGTGAGGGCGCCGATGGCTACACCTTC.

This clonotype appeared a few times. The rearrangement uses TRBV20-1 and TRBJ2-7; a possible D gene is TRBD2 (5 bases). The germline CDR1 and CDR2 sequences are DFQATT and SNEGSKA (reference sequence). V lost 1 base to trimming and J lost 0 bases, with 16 bases between them. The CDR3 sequence is 16 residues long. For the CDR3, the DNA is TGCAGTGCTAGAGTATTCGGAAGCGGACCCTCCTACGAGCAGTACTTC. The encoded protein is CSARVFGSGPSYEQYF.

In this sample, this clonotype turned up many times. The chain links TRBV24-1 to TRBJ2-2; D not certain. The V and J ends lost 2 bases and 7 bases respectively, with 4 bases between them. This CDR3 comprises 12 residues. Germline V gene lookup returns CDR1 KGHDR and CDR2 SFDVKD. The CDR3 spells CATSDSDGELFF. The CDR3 nucleotides are TGTGCCACCAGTGATTCCGACGGGGAGCTGTTTTTT.